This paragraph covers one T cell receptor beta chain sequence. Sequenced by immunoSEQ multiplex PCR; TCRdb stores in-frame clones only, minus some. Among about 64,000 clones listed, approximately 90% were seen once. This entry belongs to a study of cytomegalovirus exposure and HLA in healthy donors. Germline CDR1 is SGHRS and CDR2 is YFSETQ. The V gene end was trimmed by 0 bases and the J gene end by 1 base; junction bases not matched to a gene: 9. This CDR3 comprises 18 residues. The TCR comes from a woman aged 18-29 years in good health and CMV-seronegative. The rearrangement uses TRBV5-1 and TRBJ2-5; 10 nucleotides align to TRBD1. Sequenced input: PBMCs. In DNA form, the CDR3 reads TGCGCCAGCAGCTTGGCCTTAGGGACAGGGGCCCTCCAAGAGACCCAGTACTTC. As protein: CASSLALGTGALQETQYF.